This T cell receptor beta chain is drawn from a study of graft-versus-host responses after intestinal transplantation. For the study at large: Recipients were all induced with anti-thymocyte globulin, then given tacrolimus and steroids for approximately 3 years.

With respect to this clone: The antigen is not known.

CDR1 is MNHEY and CDR2 is SMNVEV in the germline V gene (reference sequence). This CDR3 has 14 residues. The germline V and J ends were trimmed by 3 bases and 3 bases, with 11 bases remaining between them. Some clones are missing from TCRdb's copy, which holds only in-frame ones; the method was immunoSEQ multiplex PCR. The sample carries nearly 95,000 clones, around 93% recorded once. The chain couples TRBV27 to TRBJ1-2, with D perhaps matching TRBD1 (6 bases). The sequence was obtained from a human donor who received an intestinal transplant. Sequencing was performed on unstimulated CD8+ T cells sorted from spleen or lymph node cells, taken before intestinal transplant. DNA of the CDR3: TGTGCCAGCAGTTTGGGGGGGGCCGACTATGGCTACACCTTC. Translating it yields CASSLGGADYGYTF.